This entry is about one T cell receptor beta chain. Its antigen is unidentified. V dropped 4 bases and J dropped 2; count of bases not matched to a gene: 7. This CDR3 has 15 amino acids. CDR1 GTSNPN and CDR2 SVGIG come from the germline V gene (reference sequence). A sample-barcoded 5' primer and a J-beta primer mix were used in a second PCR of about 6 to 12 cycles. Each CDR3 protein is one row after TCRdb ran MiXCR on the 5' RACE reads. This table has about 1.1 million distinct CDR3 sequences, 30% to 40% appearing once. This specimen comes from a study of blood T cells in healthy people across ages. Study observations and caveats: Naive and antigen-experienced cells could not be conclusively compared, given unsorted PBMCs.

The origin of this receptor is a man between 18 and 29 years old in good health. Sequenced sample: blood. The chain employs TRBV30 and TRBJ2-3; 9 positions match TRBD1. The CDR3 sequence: CAWNSGQGNTDTQYF. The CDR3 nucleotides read TGTGCCTGGAACTCGGGACAGGGAAACACAGATACGCAGTATTTT.